The 24 T cell receptor beta chains in this list originate from one sample, sequenced in a study of cytomegalovirus exposure and HLA in healthy donors. Primers for the PCR totalled 60 Vbeta and 13 Jbeta. TCRdb keeps only in-frame clones here, not all; method: immunoSEQ multiplex PCR. The table includes some 200,000 clones, over 70% detected once. The sequencing input was PBMCs. These receptors originate from a man aged 50-60 years in good health and CMV-seronegative.

The V gene is TRBV15, the J gene TRBJ1-2; TRBD1 matches 8 bases. CDR3 length equals 14 residues. The germline CDR1 and CDR2 sequences are LNHNV and YYDKDF (reference sequence). V was clipped by 1 base and J by 4 bases; unmatched bases: 2. The CDR3 region is CATSRAGQGYGYTF. DNA for the CDR3: TGTGCCACCAGCAGAGCTGGACAGGGCTATGGCTACACCTTC.

The chain combines TRBV4-1 with TRBJ2-1, with D perhaps matching TRBD1 (6 bases). The CDR3 spans 16 residues. V lost 3 bases and J lost 8, with 20 bases in between. Germline V gene lookup returns CDR1 MGHRA and CDR2 YSYEKL. The CDR3 region is CASSHPTLLPGDEQFF. The CDR3 DNA reads TGCGCCAGCAGCCACCCCACTTTGCTCCCAGGGGATGAGCAGTTCTTC.

The rearrangement uses TRBV4-1 and TRBJ1-2, with D perhaps TRBD1 (6 bases). CDR1 is MGHRA and CDR2 is YSYEKL in the germline V gene. The CDR3 runs 14 residues. Trimming shortened V by 2 bases and J by 8 bases, and 15 bases separated the two germline ends. The CDR3 DNA reads TGCGCCAGCAGCCAATTTTCCCCAGGGGAAGGCTACACCTTC. It translates to CASSQFSPGEGYTF.

This chain connects TRBV28 to TRBJ1-4; TRBD1 matches at 9 bases. CDR1 and CDR2 (germline): MDHEN, SYDVKM. The CDR3 is made up of 11 amino acids. V trimming: 6 bases; J trimming: 14 bases; junction bases outside the gene matches: 4. This CDR3 reads CASRGQGGLFF. CDR3 bases: TGTGCCAGCAGGGGACAGGGAGGTCTGTTTTTT.

The rearrangement uses TRBV5-4 and TRBJ1-2; D is undetermined. V dropped 2 bases and J dropped 5 bases, with 10 bases sitting between them. The germline CDR1 and CDR2 sequences are SGHNT and YYREEE (reference sequence). This CDR3 has 13 residues. The CDR3 DNA reads TGTGCCAGCAGCTTCCCGTTGAGGTATGGCTACACCTTC. Translated: CASSFPLRYGYTF.

This clone has just a few counts. V gene TRBV19 combines with J gene TRBJ1-2; D unclear. The V and J ends lost 5 bases and 4 bases respectively, with 17 bases between them. Germline V gene sequence: CDR1 LNHDA, CDR2 SQIVND (reference sequence). The CDR3 runs 15 residues. The CDR3 nucleotides read TGTGCCAGTAGTTACCTGGACCCGGAGGGCTATGGCTACACCTTC. Translation gives CASSYLDPEGYGYTF.

The CDR3 coding sequence is TGTGCCAGCAGTTATAGACAGGGGGTGAACACCGGGGAGCTGTTTTTT. This sequence encodes CASSYRQGVNTGELFF. The V gene is TRBV6-6, the J gene TRBJ2-2, with TRBD1 matching 9 bases. The V segment lost 3 bases and the J segment 1 base; nucleotides outside the gene matches: 3. The CDR3 extends over 16 amino acids. The germline gives CDR1 MNHNY, CDR2 SVGAGI (reference sequence).

The chain has TRBV7-9 and TRBJ2-3, with unresolved D. The CDR3 has 13 residues. Between the trimmed V and J ends, which lost 9 bases and 4 bases, there was a span of 14 bases. Germline V gene data show CDR1 as SEHNR and CDR2 as FQNEAQ (reference sequence). The CDR3 sequence is CAREPMTADTQYF. For the CDR3, the DNA is TGTGCCAGGGAACCGATGACTGCAGATACGCAGTATTTT.

A word on this clone: The junction does not match germline at one end; this may be a read error. The CDR3 DNA sequence: TGTTCCAGCAGCTTTGGGGGGGTTGAAGCTTTCTTT. As protein: CSSSFGGVEAFF. The V call is TRBV7-9, the J call TRBJ1-1, with D possibly being TRBD1 (5 bases). Germline V CDR1 and CDR2: SEHNR, FQNEAQ (reference sequence). This CDR3 is built from 12 residues.

A few counts support this clone. The CDR3 loop is CASSPLRDRVYEQYF. CDR3 nucleotides: TGTGCCAGCAGCCCGTTGAGGGACAGGGTGTACGAGCAGTACTTC. The rearrangement joins TRBV7-9 to TRBJ2-7, with 9 bases matching TRBD1. Germline V gene lookup returns CDR1 SEHNR and CDR2 FQNEAQ (reference sequence). Trimming removed 5 bases from V and 4 bases from J; junction bases left unmatched: 9. CDR3 length: 15 residues.

This clone has only a few counts. The V and J genes are TRBV27 and TRBJ2-5, with D possibly being TRBD1 (7 bases). This CDR3 has 15 residues. Germline lookup yields CDR1 MNHEY and CDR2 SMNVEV (reference sequence). Trimming cost V 4 bases and J 5 bases, with 17 bases left between them. The CDR3, as DNA: TGTGCCAGCAGTTACCAGGGGGGTGAAGGGGAGACCCAGTACTTC. Translation: CASSYQGGEGETQYF.

This sequence joins TRBV9 and TRBJ2-5; TRBD1 matches at 9 bases. The end of the DNA aligns better with TRBJ2-7, so the J call may be wrong. Germline V gene lookup returns CDR1 SGDLS and CDR2 YYNGEE. The CDR3 consists of 15 residues. CDR3 bases: TGTGCCAGCAGCGCCCGGGACAGGGCTACCTACGAGCAGTACTTC. Its protein product is CASSARDRATYEQYF.

The chain carries TRBV30 and TRBJ2-7; tentatively, D is TRBD2 (5 bases). V lost 2 bases to trimming and J lost 6 bases, with 11 bases between them. The CDR3 extends over 12 amino acids. Germline CDR1 reads GTSNPN; CDR2 reads SVGIG (reference sequence). The CDR3 DNA reads TGTGCCTGGAGTCCAGACTATCGCGAGCAGTACTTC. It yields the protein CAWSPDYREQYF.

This clone was recorded a few times. This chain connects TRBV5-1 to TRBJ2-1, with D maybe TRBD2 (5 bases). The V and J ends lost 3 bases and 3 bases respectively, with 10 bases between them. This CDR3 spans 14 amino acids. Germline values: CDR1 SGHRS, CDR2 YFSETQ. CDR3 nucleotides: TGCGCCAGCAGCTCGGACTGGGGCTACAATGAGCAGTTCTTC. Translation: CASSSDWGYNEQFF.

In DNA form, the CDR3 reads TGTGCCAGCAGCCTCGTAGGAGGGATTCGGAATGAGCAGTTCTTC. Amino acids: CASSLVGGIRNEQFF. This chain joins TRBV14 and TRBJ2-1, with D perhaps TRBD2 (6 bases). The CDR3 runs to 15 residues. Germline lookup yields CDR1 SGHDN and CDR2 FVKESK. Trimming took 4 bases from V and 7 from J, leaving 17 bases between them.

This clone showed up just once. This sample includes further DNA sequences coding for the same CDR3. The chain carries TRBV9 and TRBJ2-1; TRBD2 agrees at 10 bases. Looked up from germline, CDR1 is SGDLS and CDR2 is YYNGEE. The CDR3 loop spans 15 amino acids. With V trimmed by 0 bases and J by 4 bases, 1 base remained unmatched. CDR3 nucleotides: TGTGCCAGCAGCGTAGGTAGCGGGGGGTACAATGAGCAGTTCTTC. Encoded protein: CASSVGSGGYNEQFF.

This chain uses TRBV30 with TRBJ2-7; D is unclear. Between the trimmed V and J ends, which lost 3 bases and 2 bases, there was a span of 8 bases. The CDR3 has 12 amino acids. Germline V gene lookup returns CDR1 GTSNPN and CDR2 SVGIG (reference sequence). CDR3 sequence (DNA): TGTGCCTGGAGCTTCTTAACCTACGAGCAGTACTTC. Residues: CAWSFLTYEQYF.

The J gene is TRBJ1-5, the V gene TRBV28; 8 positions agree with TRBD1. Germline V gene data show CDR1 as MDHEN and CDR2 as SYDVKM. V lost 5 bases to trimming and J lost 0 bases; unmatched junction nucleotides: 9. The CDR3 runs 17 residues. In nucleotides, the CDR3 is TGTGCCAGCAGTCCCGGGACAGGAGGCTATAGCAATCAGCCCCAGCATTTT. As protein: CASSPGTGGYSNQPQHF. Supplemented by reference TRBV28 and TRBJ1-5, the full variable domain reads DVKVTQSSRYLVKRTGEKVFLECVQDMDHENMFWYRQDPGLGLRLIYFSYDVKMKEKGDIPEGYSVSREKKERFSLILESASTNQTSMYLCASSPGTGGYSNQPQHFGDGTRLSIL.

The chain combines TRBV29-1 with TRBJ2-7, with D possibly TRBD2 on 7 matching bases. This CDR3 region has 12 residues. Germline-derived CDR1 and CDR2 are SQVTM and ANQGSEA. V dropped 6 bases and J dropped 4 bases, with 13 bases sitting between them. The CDR3 nucleotides read TGCAGCGTCCGGGGAGGGGGTTACGAGCAGTACTTC. The encoded protein is CSVRGGGYEQYF.

The genes are TRBV4-1 and TRBJ2-3; TRBD2 matches 9 bases. Germline V gene lookup returns CDR1 MGHRA and CDR2 YSYEKL. The ends lost 0 bases at V and 3 bases at J; junction bases unmatched: 1. This CDR3 is 15 amino acids long. The CDR3 nucleotides are TGCGCCAGCAGCCAAGATAGCGGGGGAACAGATACGCAGTATTTT. Its protein is CASSQDSGGTDTQYF.

The CDR3, as DNA: TGTGCCAGCAGCCCCCCCCGGGGCTCGGGGGACGAAAAACTGTTTTTT. Its translation: CASSPPRGSGDEKLFF. This chain connects TRBV7-9 to TRBJ1-4, with D perhaps matching TRBD1 (5 bases). This CDR3 region has 16 residues. CDR1 and CDR2 from the germline V gene are SEHNR and FQNEAQ (reference sequence). V lost 5 bases to trimming and J lost 8 bases, with 21 bases between them. The full variable domain, rest sourced from reference TRBV7-9 and TRBJ1-4, is DTGVSQNPRHKITKRGQNVTFRCDPISEHNRLYWYRQTLGQGPEFLTYFQNEAQLEKSRLLSDRFSAERPKGSFSTLEIQRTEQGDSAMYLCASSPPRGSGDEKLFFGSGTQLSVL.

J is TRBJ1-2 and V is TRBV6-6, with TRBD1 identical over 10 bases. J gave up 7 bases and V 6 bases, and 8 bases lay outside the gene matches. This CDR3 is 14 amino acids long. The germline V gene encodes CDR1 MNHNY and CDR2 SVGAGI (reference sequence). CDR3 sequence reads: CASSNRDRGRGYTF. CDR3 in DNA: TGTGCCAGCAGCAACCGGGACAGGGGTCGTGGCTACACCTTC.

Of note for this clone: The junction and the germline gene differ at one end; a read error may be behind it. V gene TRBV7-9 combines with J gene TRBJ1-2, with a tentative D call TRBD1 (6 bases). The CDR3 sequence is 13 residues long. CDR1 and CDR2 (germline): SEHNR, FQNEAQ (reference sequence). The CDR3 sequence: CSSSLQGAYGYTF. The CDR3 nucleotides are TGTTCCAGCAGCCTACAGGGTGCCTATGGCTACACCTTC. Full variable domain (missing parts from reference TRBV7-9 and TRBJ1-2): DTGVSQNPRHKITKRGQNVTFRCDPISEHNRLYWYRQTLGQGPEFLTYFQNEAQLEKSRLLSDRFSAERPKGSFSTLEIQRTEQGDSAMYLCSSSLQGAYGYTFGSGTRLTVV.

This clone has more than one count but fewer than ten. The germline gene is not matched at one end of the junction; a read error may be the cause. The J gene is TRBJ2-2, the V gene TRBV7-2; 7 bases fit TRBD1. This CDR3 comprises 19 residues. Germline V lookup: CDR1 SGHTA, CDR2 FQGNSA. CDR3 in DNA: TGTGCCAGCAGCGTAGCGAGAGGGGGCCCCCGGTTAGTGACCGGGGAGCTGTTTTTT. It codes for CASSVARGGPRLVTGELFF.